The present T cell receptor beta chain was sequenced within a study of stem cell transplantation in POMP-related autoinflammatory disease. Assay used: immunoSEQ multiplex PCR; TCRdb lists only in-frame clones, some missing. The sample holds approximately 65,000 clones, approximately 90% seen once. CDR1 is SGHNT, CDR2 YENEEA, per germline. With V trimmed by 4 bases and J by 8 bases, 9 bases remained unmatched. CDR3 length equals 15 residues. This TCR was sampled from a human patient with POMP-related autoinflammation and immune dysregulation (PRAID). Some T cells may be graft donor cells. The chain couples TRBV11-3 to TRBJ2-1, with TRBD1 matching 9 bases. The sample consisted of CD4+ T cells from PBMCs, taken after stem cell transplantation. Here the CDR3 DNA reads TGTGCCAGCAGCTCTAACAGGGGGCGCGGTTATGAGCAGTTCTTC. Amino acids: CASSSNRGRGYEQFF.